What follows are 31 T cell receptor beta chains derived from one specimen sequenced in a study of CD8 T cells in Susac syndrome. Random-hexamer reverse transcription was applied to about 0.5 to 1 ug RNA. Each CDR3 protein is one row after TCRdb ran MiXCR on the immunoSEQ multiplex PCR reads. In the table there are around 99,000 distinct CDR3 sequences, roughly 95% of which are singletons. The sample was CD4+ T cells from PBMCs. The receptor source for this set is a human donor in good health.

V gene TRBV28 combines with J gene TRBJ2-7; 9 bases line up with TRBD1. The germline V gene has CDR1 MDHEN and CDR2 SYDVKM. J lost 6 bases, V lost 5 bases, and 8 bases had no gene match. This CDR3 has 14 amino acids. For the CDR3, the DNA is TGTGCCAGCAGTACGGAACAGGGGGCGGGCGAGCAGTACTTC. Translating it yields CASSTEQGAGEQYF. The full variable domain, rest sourced from reference TRBV28 and TRBJ2-7, is DVKVTQSSRYLVKRTGEKVFLECVQDMDHENMFWYRQDPGLGLRLIYFSYDVKMKEKGDIPEGYSVSREKKERFSLILESASTNQTSMYLCASSTEQGAGEQYFGPGTRLTVT.

In the case of this clonotype: The germline gene is not matched at one end of the junction; a read error may be the cause. The V gene is TRBV3-1, the J gene TRBJ2-3, with TRBD1 as a possible D gene (6 bases). Germline V gene data show CDR1 as LGHDT and CDR2 as YNNKEL (reference sequence). The CDR3 is made up of 11 amino acids. CDR3 sequence reads: CASSQDGGSNF. CDR3 nucleotides: TGTGCCAGCAGCCAAGATGGGGGCTCAAATTTT.

J is TRBJ2-4 and V is TRBV29-1; a possible D gene is TRBD1 (7 bases). Trimming removed 1 base from V and 6 bases from J, with 13 bases in between. CDR1 and CDR2 from the germline V gene are SQVTM and ANQGSEA. The CDR3 contains 14 residues. As DNA, the CDR3 is TGCAGCGTTGAAGGGGGGGACAGCGTAAACATTCAGTACTTC. Translated: CSVEGGDSVNIQYF.

V is TRBV28 and J is TRBJ1-4, with TRBD1 as a possible D gene (5 bases). CDR1 and CDR2 from the germline V gene are MDHEN and SYDVKM. The CDR3 loop spans 14 amino acids. The V end lost 6 bases, the J end lost 15 bases, and 23 bases lay between the germline ends. Here the CDR3 DNA reads TGTGCCAGCAGCCCCCGAGGGCGGGGGGGTGAAGTGTTTTTT. Translation: CASSPRGRGGEVFF.

This chain links TRBV2 with TRBJ2-4, with D possibly matching TRBD2 (5 bases). This CDR3 comprises 12 residues. The V end was cut by 6 bases, the J end by 10 bases, with 13 bases between. Germline V lookup: CDR1 SNHLY, CDR2 FYNNEI. The CDR3 is CASSPLSGIQYF. In DNA, the CDR3 is TGTGCCAGCAGCCCTTTGTCGGGGATTCAGTACTTC.

The chain joins TRBV7-3 to TRBJ2-7, with 7 bases fitting TRBD1. Germline CDR1 and CDR2: SGHTA and FQGTGA. The CDR3 covers 14 residues. V was pared by 5 bases and J by 0 bases, with 4 bases of the junction left unmatched. CDR3 sequence: CASSPDRFSYEQYF. CDR3 in DNA: TGTGCCAGCAGCCCGGACAGGTTCTCCTACGAGCAGTACTTC.

The rearrangement joins TRBV15 to TRBJ2-1, with 7 bases identical to TRBD1. This CDR3 contains 14 residues. V shed 1 base and J 5 bases; nucleotides not matched to a gene: 2. In germline, CDR1 is LNHNV, CDR2 YYDKDF (reference sequence). The CDR3 DNA reads as TGTGCCACCAGCAGAGGACAGGGAAACAATGAGCAGTTCTTC. Amino acids: CATSRGQGNNEQFF.

CDR3 DNA: TGTGCCAGCAGCCGGGGTGAGGGCTACGAGCAGTACTTC. Amino acids: CASSRGEGYEQYF. V usage is TRBV3-1 and J usage is TRBJ2-7; TRBD2 might be the D (5 bases). The V end was cut by 4 bases, the J end by 3 bases, with 10 bases between. CDR3 length: 13 amino acids. CDR1 LGHDT and CDR2 YNNKEL come from the germline V gene (reference sequence).

The chain couples TRBV30 to TRBJ1-4, with D unresolved. Trimming stripped 0 bases from V and 12 bases from J, with 17 bases between. From germline, CDR1 is GTSNPN and CDR2 SVGIG (reference sequence). This CDR3 contains 14 residues. The CDR3 spells CAWSVRTDAPELFF. CDR3 nucleotide sequence: TGTGCCTGGAGTGTACGGACCGATGCCCCTGAACTGTTTTTT.

DNA for the CDR3: TGTGCCAGCAGTCAGACAGGAACTAGCACAGATACGCAGTATTTT. It codes for CASSQTGTSTDTQYF. The gene calls are TRBV12-3 or TRBV12-4 and TRBJ2-3; a possible D gene is TRBD1 (6 bases). Trimming took off 5 bases at V and 0 bases at J, with 12 bases between the two ends. CDR3 length: 15 residues.

The J gene is TRBJ2-7, the V gene TRBV28, with 12 nucleotides matching TRBD1. The germline V gene encodes CDR1 MDHEN and CDR2 SYDVKM. This CDR3 is built from 18 residues. V lost 9 bases to trimming and J lost 4 bases; unmatched junction nucleotides: 19. CDR3 loop: CARLPRDRGRRWAYEQYF. CDR3 sequence (DNA): TGTGCCAGGTTACCTAGGGACAGGGGGCGAAGATGGGCGTACGAGCAGTACTTC.

CDR3 in amino acids: CASRLQSIGELFF. CDR3 in DNA: TGTGCCAGCAGATTACAGTCGATCGGGGAGCTGTTTTTT. This sequence joins TRBV6-5 and TRBJ2-2; no clear D. The CDR3 consists of 13 residues. The V and J ends lost 6 bases and 7 bases respectively, with 12 bases between them. In germline, CDR1 is MNHEY, CDR2 SVGAGI.

The gene calls are TRBV6-2 or TRBV6-3 and TRBJ2-1, with 12 bases lining up with TRBD2. Germline values: CDR1 MNHEY, CDR2 SVGEGT. Losses at the gene ends were 5 bases for V and 5 bases for J; bases not matched to a gene: 4. The CDR3 totals 15 residues. The CDR3 bases are TGTGCCAGCAGTCTCCGGACTAGCGGGGACAATGAGCAGTTCTTC. Amino acid sequence: CASSLRTSGDNEQFF.

V gene TRBV6-5 combines with J gene TRBJ1-2; 9 bases match TRBD1. V gave up 2 bases and J gave up 8 bases; unmatched junction bases: 3. CDR1 and CDR2 (germline): MNHEY, SVGAGI. This CDR3 comprises 13 residues. The CDR3 DNA follows: TGTGCCAGCAGTTACAACAGGGGGCTCGGCTACACCTTC. The encoded protein is CASSYNRGLGYTF.

V usage is TRBV4-1 and J usage is TRBJ1-2; TRBD1 matches 7 bases. The CDR3 length is 16 residues. Germline lookup yields CDR1 MGHRA and CDR2 YSYEKL. Trimming cost V 5 bases and J 4 bases; bases outside gene matches: 13. The CDR3 nucleotides read TGCGCCAGCAGCTTGATGGCTGCAGACAGGGTCTATGGCTACACCTTC. Amino acid sequence: CASSLMAADRVYGYTF.

This chain links TRBV9 with TRBJ2-7; no clear D. Germline CDR1 and CDR2: SGDLS and YYNGEE. Trimming took 4 bases from V and 3 from J, leaving 14 bases between them. CDR3 length equals 14 residues. The CDR3 DNA follows: TGTGCCAGCAGCCCTCGGACGGAGAACTACGAGCAGTACTTC. Translation gives CASSPRTENYEQYF.

The chain links TRBV7-3 to TRBJ2-2, with TRBD1 as a possible D gene (7 bases). The CDR3 runs 16 residues. V was shortened by 4 bases and J by 4 bases, with 16 bases between the two germline ends. Per germline, CDR1 SGHTA and CDR2 FQGTGA. This chain's CDR3 is CASSSRQGLVTGELFF. CDR3 DNA sequence: TGTGCCAGCAGCTCGAGACAGGGACTGGTCACCGGGGAGCTGTTTTTT.

The chain combines TRBV7-2 with TRBJ1-4; TRBD1 matches at 9 bases. V gave up 1 base and J gave up 8 bases; unmatched junction bases: 11. CDR1 is SGHTA, CDR2 FQGNSA, per germline. The CDR3 runs 17 residues. The chain's CDR3 is CASSLEAYRGQGEKLFF. DNA of the CDR3: TGTGCCAGCAGCTTAGAAGCATACAGGGGGCAGGGGGAAAAACTGTTTTTT.

The rearrangement uses TRBV28 and TRBJ2-5; either TRBD1 or TRBD2 may supply D (5 bases each). This CDR3 is built from 13 residues. V lost 5 bases to trimming and J lost 8 bases, with 15 bases between them. Germline CDR1 and CDR2: MDHEN and SYDVKM. In DNA, the CDR3 is TGTGCCAGCAGTCCGCCGGGGCTGGGTACCCAGTACTTC. Amino acids: CASSPPGLGTQYF.

This chain links TRBV9 with TRBJ2-7; D is undetermined. Germline CDR1 reads SGDLS; CDR2 reads YYNGEE. This CDR3 has 15 amino acids. Trimming removed 0 bases from V and 0 bases from J, with 10 bases in between. The CDR3 coding sequence is TGTGCCAGCAGCGTAGATTCGGGCCTCTCCTACGAGCAGTACTTC. Translated: CASSVDSGLSYEQYF.

The rearrangement joins TRBV7-2 to TRBJ1-2; D perhaps matches TRBD1 (6 bases). Per the germline V gene, CDR1 is SGHTA and CDR2 is FQGNSA. Trimming removed 0 bases from V and 8 bases from J, with 16 bases in between. The CDR3 runs 15 residues. CDR3 sequence (DNA): TGTGCCAGCAGCTTAGCGTCCGGGGGGCGCCGGGGCTACACCTTC. This codes for CASSLASGGRRGYTF.

The chain has TRBV14 and TRBJ2-6; TRBD1 agrees at 10 bases. Trimming at V came to 4 bases and at J to 1 base, leaving 4 bases not matched to a gene. CDR1 and CDR2 (germline): SGHDN, FVKESK. This CDR3 has 17 amino acids. The CDR3 reads CASSPGQGGSGANVLTF. CDR3 in DNA: TGTGCCAGCAGCCCCGGACAGGGGGGATCTGGGGCCAACGTCCTGACTTTC.

CDR3 DNA sequence: TGCAGCGTTGAGACGGGGCCTCATGGCTACACCTTC. Its protein is CSVETGPHGYTF. The V call is TRBV29-1, the J call TRBJ1-2; perhaps TRBD1 as D (5 bases). Trimming left V 3 bases short and J 6 bases short, with 11 bases between. CDR1 is SQVTM and CDR2 is ANQGSEA in the germline V gene. The CDR3 covers 12 residues.

The chain links TRBV20-1 to TRBJ2-7; 7 bases line up with TRBD2. V shed 6 bases, J shed 3 bases, and the junction held 2 bases outside the gene matches. CDR1 and CDR2 from the germline V gene are DFQATT and SNEGSKA (reference sequence). This CDR3 comprises 11 residues. CDR3 loop: CSARTSYEQYF. The CDR3 bases are TGCAGTGCGCGGACTAGCTACGAGCAGTACTTC.

The chain couples TRBV29-1 to TRBJ1-1; D is unresolved. V was shortened by 6 bases and J by 1 base, with 15 bases between the two germline ends. Germline assignment: CDR1 SQVTM and CDR2 ANQGSEA. The CDR3 sequence is 14 residues long. Written as DNA, the CDR3 is TGCAGCGTGATAAGGGCCCCTGCGAACACTGAAGCTTTCTTT. Its protein is CSVIRAPANTEAFF.

The chain has TRBV7-9 and TRBJ2-1; tentatively, D is TRBD2 (5 bases). The CDR3 loop spans 15 amino acids. Trimming cost V 7 bases and J 10 bases, with 23 bases left between them. The germline V gene encodes CDR1 SEHNR and CDR2 FQNEAQ (reference sequence). The CDR3 reads CASKTSRAPPREQFF. In nucleotides, the CDR3 is TGTGCCAGCAAGACCTCGCGGGCCCCCCCCAGGGAGCAGTTCTTC.

The chain has TRBV18 and TRBJ1-1; 8 bases are shared with TRBD1. J gave up 1 base and V 2 bases, and 18 bases lay outside the gene matches. The CDR3 runs to 20 residues. Germline loops: CDR1 KGHSH, CDR2 LQKENI. The CDR3 DNA reads TGTGCCAGCTCACCAATGGTGGCCGGGACAGGAGGTGTGCCGAACACTGAAGCTTTCTTT. Translating gives CASSPMVAGTGGVPNTEAFF.

This clonotype occurred once. The J gene is TRBJ2-1, the V gene TRBV27; the match to TRBD2 covers 8 bases. The ends lost 0 bases at V and 0 bases at J; junction bases unmatched: 10. CDR1 and CDR2 (germline): MNHEY, SMNVEV (reference sequence). The CDR3 is 19 amino acids. This CDR3 reads CASSLSLLAAYSSYNEQFF. In nucleotides, the CDR3 is TGTGCCAGCAGTTTATCGTTACTAGCGGCTTATAGCTCCTACAATGAGCAGTTCTTC.

The chain joins TRBV28 to TRBJ2-5, with 12 bases that match TRBD1. CDR3 length: 16 amino acids. Germline V lookup: CDR1 MDHEN, CDR2 SYDVKM. V gave up 4 bases and J gave up 6 bases; unmatched junction bases: 9. CDR3 residues: CASSSSGTGGLKTQYF. The CDR3 nucleotides read TGTGCCAGCAGTTCCAGCGGGACAGGGGGCTTGAAGACCCAGTACTTC.

This chain links TRBV2 with TRBJ2-1; D is undetermined. CDR1 is SNHLY, CDR2 FYNNEI, per germline. The length of the CDR3 is 15 residues. Trimming took off 6 bases at V and 0 bases at J, with 12 bases between the two ends. The CDR3, as DNA: TGTGCCAGCAGGGATCGGTTACTCTCCTACAATGAGCAGTTCTTC. It yields the protein CASRDRLLSYNEQFF.

This chain connects TRBV19 to TRBJ1-5, with 7 positions matching TRBD1. Germline V gene data show CDR1 as LNHDA and CDR2 as SQIVND (reference sequence). Trimming removed 4 bases from V and 3 bases from J; junction bases left unmatched: 9. CDR3 size: 16 residues. As DNA, the CDR3 is TGTGCCAGTAGTACAGACAGGGTTCAGGCCAATCAGCCCCAGCATTTT. Its translation is CASSTDRVQANQPQHF.